This T cell receptor beta chain was captured by sequencing in a study of T cells in Graves' hyperthyroidism and ophthalmopathy. Amplified regions were TCR beta CDR3 sequences from RNA transcripts. TCR CDR3 underwent first-round RT-PCR with the HTBI primer set. TCRdb redid the calling of the multiplex PCR reads with MiXCR, one entry per CDR3 protein. This sample has 250,000 to 300,000 distinct CDR3 sequences, with roughly 15% found just once. Germline CDR1 and CDR2: LNHDA and SQIVND (reference sequence). Trimming stripped 3 bases from V and 0 bases from J, with 12 bases between. This CDR3 is 16 amino acids long.

The TCR comes from a middle-aged woman with Graves' hyperthyroidism that later progressed to Graves' ophthalmopathy. Sequencing was performed on blood. This sequence joins TRBV19 and TRBJ2-1; D unclear. The chain's CDR3 is CASSIRQRFSYNEQFF. As DNA, the CDR3 is TGTGCCAGTAGTATTCGGCAACGCTTCTCCTACAATGAGCAGTTCTTC.